What follows are 25 T cell receptor beta chains derived from one specimen sequenced in a study of glioma-infiltrating T cells. The iRepertoire nested amplicon-rescue multiplex PCR amplified TCR alpha and beta CDR3s from RNA. TCRdb re-derived calls from the multiplex PCR reads in MiXCR, one entry per CDR3 protein. Here the sample spans about 400,000 distinct CDR3 sequences, more than 35% being singletons. Sequenced sample: glioma tissue, nonneoplastic brain tissue, or PBMCs (not recorded which). Every receptor here comes from a human donor with low-grade glioma or glioblastoma, undergoing nonglioma brain surgery, or in good health (not recorded which).

The chain carries TRBV20-1 and TRBJ2-4; TRBD1 matches at 7 bases. The germline V gene encodes CDR1 DFQATT and CDR2 SNEGSKA (reference sequence). The length of the CDR3 is 17 residues. The V segment lost 0 bases and the J segment 6 bases; nucleotides outside the gene matches: 14. The chain's CDR3 is CSARDQGVGKRGNIQYF. The CDR3 DNA is TGCAGTGCTAGAGATCAGGGGGTAGGGAAGAGAGGAAACATTCAGTACTTC.

In its sample, this clonotype was seen a few times. The rearrangement joins TRBV18 to TRBJ1-1; the D gene is possibly TRBD1 (5 bases). The CDR3 is 14 residues long. Germline CDR1 is KGHSH and CDR2 is LQKENI. The germline V and J ends were trimmed by 2 bases and 3 bases, with 10 bases remaining between them. The CDR3 here is CASSPNPGDTEAFF. DNA of the CDR3: TGTGCCAGCTCACCAAACCCGGGGGACACTGAAGCTTTCTTT.

This chain joins TRBV6-2 or TRBV6-3 and TRBJ2-1, with 13 bases aligning to TRBD2. CDR3 length: 15 amino acids. The V and J ends lost 6 bases and 9 bases, in that order; junction bases with no gene match: 8. From germline, CDR1 is MNHEY and CDR2 SVGEGT. CDR3 coding DNA: TGTGCCAGCAGCTTCGGACTAGCGGGAGCGGGTGAGCAGTTCTTC. Protein: CASSFGLAGAGEQFF.

This clonotype was recorded only once. A single base separates this from a much larger clone, so it may be a read error. V usage is TRBV7-9 and J usage is TRBJ2-7; D call uncertain. With 2 bases removed from V and 4 bases from J, the gap between germline ends came to 9 bases. Germline V lookup: CDR1 SEHNR, CDR2 FQNEAQ (reference sequence). The CDR3 is made up of 13 amino acids. As DNA, the CDR3 is TGTGCCAGCAGCTTACCGGCGCGTTACGAGCAGTACTTC. Protein sequence: CASSLPARYEQYF.

This chain joins TRBV11-1 and TRBJ2-5; 12 bases line up with TRBD1. Trimming cost V 4 bases and J 6 bases; bases outside gene matches: 9. The CDR3 loop spans 16 amino acids. Germline CDR1 is SGHAT and CDR2 is FQDESV (reference sequence). The CDR3 DNA reads as TGTGCCAGCAGCTCACCGGGACAGGGGGCAAAAAAGACCCAGTACTTC. This encodes CASSSPGQGAKKTQYF.

To note about this clonotype: At one end the junction does not follow the germline gene, possibly because of a read error. The V gene is TRBV7-9, the J gene TRBJ1-1; TRBD1 is a possible D gene (5 bases). The germline gives CDR1 SEHNR, CDR2 FQNEAQ (reference sequence). The CDR3 consists of 16 residues. CDR3 in DNA: TGTGCCGGCAGCTTAGGTTACGGGGCCATGAACACTGAAGCTTTCTTT. As protein: CAGSLGYGAMNTEAFF.

V and J are TRBV5-1 and TRBJ2-4; D is ambiguous. Trimming took 1 base from V and 8 from J, leaving 10 bases between them. This CDR3 is built from 13 residues. The germline CDR1 and CDR2 sequences are SGHRS and YFSETQ. The CDR3 here is CASSLYGNDIQYF. Written as DNA, the CDR3 is TGCGCCAGCAGCTTGTACGGAAACGACATTCAGTACTTC.

Comments on this clonotype: A single base separates this from a much larger clone, so it may be a read error. This sequence joins TRBV27 and TRBJ2-7; D is ambiguous. V was trimmed by 2 bases and J by 5 bases, leaving 13 bases between them. CDR1 is MNHEY, CDR2 SMNVEV, per germline (reference sequence). The length of the CDR3 is 14 residues. CDR3 bases: TGTGCCAGCAGTTTAGTAGTAAAGGGCGACGAGCAGTACTTC. This codes for CASSLVVKGDEQYF.

This clonotype was counted at least ten times. The chain employs TRBV27 and TRBJ2-1; D tentatively fits TRBD1 or TRBD2 (5 bases each). Per the germline V gene, CDR1 is MNHEY and CDR2 is SMNVEV (reference sequence). The CDR3 contains 14 residues. The V gene lost 5 bases and the J gene lost 10 bases, with 18 bases spanning the gap. The CDR3 reads CASSMGPTVLEQFF. The CDR3 bases are TGTGCCAGCAGTATGGGACCCACAGTCCTAGAGCAGTTCTTC.

This clonotype was observed a handful of times. The rearrangement uses TRBV5-4 and TRBJ2-3, with 12 bases matching TRBD2. Germline CDR1 reads SGHNT; CDR2 reads YYREEE (reference sequence). V lost 4 bases to trimming and J lost 3 bases; unmatched junction nucleotides: 6. CDR3 length equals 16 residues. The CDR3 DNA follows: TGTGCCAGCAGCCCGGGACTAGCGGGTATTACAGATACGCAGTATTTT. Encoded protein: CASSPGLAGITDTQYF.

This clonotype appeared a single time. The junction departs from the called germline gene at one end, perhaps through a read error. The chain has TRBV28 and TRBJ1-1, with 7 positions matching TRBD1. Germline loops: CDR1 MDHEN, CDR2 SYDVKM. This CDR3 spans 16 amino acids. In DNA, the CDR3 is TGTGCCGGCAGTTTAGTGGCAGGGGGTTTCAGCACTGAAGCTTTCTTT. Protein sequence: CAGSLVAGGFSTEAFF.

In this sample, this clonotype turned up a few times. This chain joins TRBV19 and TRBJ2-1, with 7 bases that match TRBD2. The CDR3 length is 16 residues. The germline V gene encodes CDR1 LNHDA and CDR2 SQIVND (reference sequence). The V and J ends lost 1 base and 3 bases, in that order; junction bases with no gene match: 6. The CDR3 region is CASSIGGGGHYNEQFF. In DNA form, the CDR3 reads TGTGCCAGTAGTATAGGTGGGGGGGGTCACTACAATGAGCAGTTCTTC.

The chain recombines TRBV19 with TRBJ1-1, with no clear D. The CDR3 loop spans 11 amino acids. CDR1 and CDR2 from the germline V gene are LNHDA and SQIVND (reference sequence). Trimming removed 7 bases at V and 6 bases at J, with 9 bases between. In DNA, the CDR3 is TGTGCCAGTACCCATTGGGCTGAAGCTTTCTTT. It encodes CASTHWAEAFF.

This clonotype was observed once. The chain couples TRBV7-2 to TRBJ2-2; D is perhaps TRBD1 (5 bases). Germline-derived CDR1 and CDR2 are SGHTA and FQGNSA. CDR3 length: 16 residues. V was trimmed by 1 base and J by 0 bases, leaving 9 bases between them. The CDR3 nucleotides read TGTGCCAGCAGCTTAGAAGCAGGGTCGAACACCGGGGAGCTGTTTTTT. Its translation: CASSLEAGSNTGELFF.

This clonotype was picked up a small number of times. The V gene is TRBV7-3, the J gene TRBJ2-7; 10 bases are shared with TRBD2. The germline gives CDR1 SGHTA, CDR2 FQGTGA. The CDR3 loop spans 13 amino acids. The trim removed 5 bases at V and 3 bases at J, leaving 1 base unmatched. CDR3 nucleotide sequence: TGTGCCAGCAGCCTAGCGGGAGACTACGAGCAGTACTTC. As protein: CASSLAGDYEQYF. Full variable domain (outside the CDR3, taken from reference TRBV7-3 and TRBJ2-7): GAGVSQTPSNKVTEKGKYVELRCDPISGHTALYWYRQSLGQGPEFLIYFQGTGAADDSGLPNDRFFAVRPEGSVSTLKIQRTERGDSAVYLCASSLAGDYEQYFGPGTRLTVT.

This clonotype was counted ten times or more. V and J are TRBV27 and TRBJ1-2; TRBD1 matches at 10 bases. This CDR3 is 14 amino acids long. V shed 4 bases, J shed 5 bases, and the junction held 4 bases outside the gene matches. Per germline, CDR1 MNHEY and CDR2 SMNVEV (reference sequence). CDR3 residues: CASSSTGGYYGYTF. CDR3 bases: TGTGCCAGCAGTTCGACAGGGGGCTATTATGGCTACACCTTC.

This clonotype was counted ten times or more. V is TRBV28 and J is TRBJ2-5; unclear D gene. Looked up from germline, CDR1 is MDHEN and CDR2 is SYDVKM. This CDR3 is 13 amino acids long. V was pared by 6 bases and J by 4 bases, with 12 bases between. Written as DNA, the CDR3 is TGTGCCAGCAGCCTAGGCCAGCGAGAGACCCAGTACTTC. It is translated as CASSLGQRETQYF.

The chain joins TRBV6-2 or TRBV6-3 to TRBJ1-1; D might be TRBD1 (6 bases). This CDR3 has 13 residues. V was cut by 6 bases and J by 4 bases, with 12 bases left in between. CDR1 and CDR2 (germline): MNHEY, SVGEGT. This CDR3 is CASSSDRITEAFF. The CDR3 DNA reads as TGTGCCAGCAGCTCGGACAGAATCACTGAAGCTTTCTTT.

As concerns this clonotype: This may stem from a read error, because a much larger clone lies one nucleotide away. This chain joins TRBV6-1 and TRBJ2-3; 7 bases align to TRBD1. This CDR3 has 14 amino acids. Germline V gives CDR1 MNHNS, CDR2 SASEGT. In DNA form, the CDR3 reads TGTGCCAGCAGATGGACAGGAATTTCAGATACGCAGTGTTTT. Translating it yields CASRWTGISDTQCF.

This clonotype was counted once. The chain has TRBV27 and TRBJ2-7, with D perhaps TRBD2 (5 bases). This CDR3 is 11 amino acids long. Germline CDR1 reads MNHEY; CDR2 reads SMNVEV (reference sequence). The V end was cut by 10 bases, the J end by 3 bases, with 10 bases between. CDR3 sequence: CAIGVRYEQYF. CDR3 DNA: TGTGCCATCGGGGTTCGCTACGAGCAGTACTTC.

Note on this clonotype: One junction end does not reproduce the germline sequence, and a read error may be involved. The chain uses TRBV7-2 and TRBJ1-4; no definite D call. Looked up from germline, CDR1 is SGHTA and CDR2 is FQGNSA. The CDR3 is 12 amino acids. The CDR3 DNA is TGTGCCAGCAGCGTCCGTGGGGAAAAACTGGTTTTT. It translates to CASSVRGEKLVF.

The chain carries TRBV24-1 and TRBJ2-1, with a weak D call TRBD2 (6 bases). V lost 4 bases, J lost 2 bases, and 14 bases lay in between. Germline-derived CDR1 and CDR2 are KGHDR and SFDVKD. This CDR3 comprises 16 residues. The CDR3 here is CATSDPGASAYNEQFF. The CDR3, as DNA: TGTGCCACCAGTGACCCAGGTGCTAGCGCCTACAATGAGCAGTTCTTC.

At least ten counts were recorded for this clonotype. J is TRBJ1-6 and V is TRBV4-1; D unclear. Germline V gene sequence: CDR1 MGHRA, CDR2 YSYEKL. The CDR3 spans 15 residues. V lost 0 bases to trimming and J lost 2 bases, with 5 bases between them. DNA of the CDR3: TGCGCCAGCAGCCAAGATATCACCTATAATTCACCCCTCCACTTT. This sequence encodes CASSQDITYNSPLHF.

This rearrangement joins TRBV4-3 to TRBJ2-7, with D possibly TRBD2 on 6 matching bases. The V end was cut by 4 bases, the J end by 5 bases, with 18 bases between. The CDR3 has 15 amino acids. Germline V gene lookup returns CDR1 LGHNA and CDR2 YSLEER. This chain's CDR3 is CASSPGRGVVNEQYF. The CDR3 DNA reads as TGCGCCAGCAGCCCCGGGAGAGGGGTGGTCAACGAGCAGTACTTC.

This clonotype has ten or more counts. This rearrangement joins TRBV6-6 to TRBJ1-1; no reliable D call. V was pared by 6 bases and J by 4 bases, with 9 bases between. CDR1 MNHNY and CDR2 SVGAGI come from the germline V gene (reference sequence). This CDR3 comprises 12 residues. The CDR3 is CASRLRVTEAFF. The CDR3 DNA reads TGTGCCAGCAGACTCAGAGTCACTGAAGCTTTCTTT.